The 9 T cell receptor beta chains below all came from one sample that was sequenced in a study of blood T cells in healthy people across ages. A second about 7 to 11 cycle PCR used barcoded and J-beta primers. TCRdb re-called the 5' RACE reads with MiXCR, one entry per CDR3 protein. In the table there are hundreds of thousands of distinct CDR3 sequences, approximately 39% of which are singletons. What was sequenced was blood. The receptors were sampled from a woman aged 55-69 years in good health.

This clonotype was counted a few times. The chain couples TRBV7-9 to TRBJ1-1; the match to TRBD1 covers 7 bases. The CDR3 spans 15 residues. Trimming cost V 4 bases and J 4 bases; bases outside gene matches: 9. The germline V gene has CDR1 SEHNR and CDR2 FQNEAQ (reference sequence). The CDR3 coding sequence is TGTGCCAGCAGCTCCCGGGACAGTTACGGCACTGAAGCTTTCTTT. This encodes CASSSRDSYGTEAFF.

This clonotype has ten or more counts. This chain connects TRBV7-3 to TRBJ2-1; 8 positions match TRBD1. This CDR3 contains 15 residues. Trimming removed 5 bases from V and 2 bases from J; junction bases left unmatched: 5. In germline, CDR1 is SGHTA, CDR2 FQGTGA. The CDR3 loop is CASSIDRGAYNEQFF. In DNA, the CDR3 is TGTGCCAGCAGCATAGACAGGGGCGCCTACAATGAGCAGTTCTTC.

The chain is built from TRBV28 and TRBJ1-5; maybe TRBD1 (5 bases). There are 12 residues in the CDR3. Germline V gene data show CDR1 as MDHEN and CDR2 as SYDVKM. V was cut by 6 bases and J by 7 bases, with 10 bases left in between. The CDR3 nucleotides read TGTGCCAGCAGAAGGGGTGGCCAGCCCCAGCATTTT. Translation: CASRRGGQPQHF.

V gene TRBV6-6 combines with J gene TRBJ1-1; D remains unclear. Deletions cut 7 bases from V and 1 base from J, with 13 bases between. CDR1 and CDR2 from the germline V gene are MNHNY and SVGAGI (reference sequence). The CDR3 has 14 amino acids. The CDR3 is CASIPQIQNTEAFF. In DNA, the CDR3 is TGTGCCAGCATCCCGCAGATACAGAACACTGAAGCTTTCTTT.

The chain employs TRBV5-1 and TRBJ2-7, with D perhaps TRBD1 (5 bases). V dropped 0 bases and J dropped 2 bases, with 9 bases sitting between them. This CDR3 region has 14 residues. Looked up from germline, CDR1 is SGHRS and CDR2 is YFSETQ. This CDR3 is CASSLEDIAYEQYF. CDR3 sequence (DNA): TGCGCCAGCAGCTTGGAGGACATCGCCTACGAGCAGTACTTC.

This clonotype was picked up many times. The chain carries TRBV7-2 and TRBJ2-3, with D unresolved. The germline V and J ends were trimmed by 5 bases and 1 base, with 10 bases remaining between them. This CDR3 is built from 14 residues. The germline V gene encodes CDR1 SGHTA and CDR2 FQGNSA. CDR3 protein: CASSPEWGTDTQYF. Here the CDR3 DNA reads TGTGCCAGCAGCCCCGAGTGGGGCACAGATACGCAGTATTTT.

The chain employs TRBV29-1 and TRBJ2-1; 7 bases are shared with TRBD2. The CDR3 runs 19 residues. J gave up 0 bases and V 4 bases, and 18 bases lay outside the gene matches. Germline V gene sequence: CDR1 SQVTM, CDR2 ANQGSEA. CDR3 nucleotide sequence: TGCAGCGTTGCCGCCAGCGGGGCATCCCTCGGCAACTCCTACAATGAGCAGTTCTTC. It encodes CSVAASGASLGNSYNEQFF.

The V gene is TRBV20-1, the J gene TRBJ2-1; tentatively, D is TRBD1 or TRBD2 (5 bases each). Germline values: CDR1 DFQATT, CDR2 SNEGSKA (reference sequence). The CDR3 contains 17 residues. Trimming pared 5 bases from V and 1 base from J, leaving 21 bases between. CDR3 sequence: CSAVGVQGISSYNEQFF. For the CDR3, the DNA is TGCAGTGCTGTGGGGGTCCAGGGAATCTCTTCCTACAATGAGCAGTTCTTC.

DNA for the CDR3: TGTGCCAGCAGCTTTGCTTCCGGGACTGGCAAACTAAATGAGCAGTTCTTC. Translating it yields CASSFASGTGKLNEQFF. The V call is TRBV7-2, the J call TRBJ2-1, with D perhaps matching TRBD2 (6 bases). V was clipped by 3 bases and J by 7 bases, with 22 bases between them. The germline V gene encodes CDR1 SGHTA and CDR2 FQGNSA. The CDR3 has 17 residues. Filled out from reference TRBV7-2 and TRBJ2-1, the complete variable domain reads GAGVSQSPSNKVTEKGKDVELRCDPISGHTALYWYRQSLGQGLEFLIYFQGNSAPDKSGLPSDRFSAERTGGSVSTLTIQRTQQEDSAVYLCASSFASGTGKLNEQFFGPGTRLTVL.